The rows below give T cell receptor beta chains drawn from one sample of a study of blood T cell repertoires in COVID-19. Produced via immunoSEQ multiplex PCR; TCRdb's table is partial and in-frame only. The data hold under 350,000 clones, with roughly 86% observed a single time. What was sequenced was peripheral blood. Receptor source: a man in his 70s with acute or convalescent COVID-19. Each CDR3 is given with its conserved first and last residue. D genes are given only for firm matches. The size of a clone is reported for some rows only, either as once, few or many, or as a class for expanded clones.

v_call,cdr3_length,j_call,d_call,clone_size,cdr3_aa,cdr3_nt
TRBV10-3,13,TRBJ2-7,NA,few,CAISETQAYEQYF,TGTGCCATCAGTGAAACTCAGGCCTACGAGCAGTACTTC
TRBV4-3,16,TRBJ2-5,NA,NA,CASSRLARGAGETQYF,TGCGCCAGCAGCCGGCTTGCTCGGGGGGCGGGAGAGACCCAGTACTTC
TRBV18,16,TRBJ1-3,NA,NA,CASSLGGDHSGNTIYF,TGTGCCAGCTCCCTGGGCGGGGACCACTCTGGAAACACCATATATTTT
TRBV19,14,TRBJ2-6,NA,NA,CASSMSPGANVLTF,TGTGCCAGTAGTATGAGTCCTGGGGCCAACGTCCTGACTTTC
TRBV5-1,16,TRBJ2-3,TRBD1,once,CASSLHPGGKENTQYF,TGCGCCAGCAGCTTGCATCCAGGGGGCAAGGAAAATACGCAGTATTTT
TRBV6-6,16,TRBJ2-7,TRBD1,NA,CASCLAAGQDYYEQYF,TGTGCCAGCTGCCTAGCCGCGGGACAGGACTACTACGAGCAGTACTTC
TRBV6-1,14,TRBJ2-2,NA,NA,CASSEQGPTGELFF,TGTGCCAGCAGTGAACAGGGGCCCACCGGGGAGCTGTTTTTT
TRBV9,14,TRBJ2-1,TRBD2,NA,CASSFSGPYNEQFF,TGTGCCAGCAGCTTTAGCGGGCCCTACAATGAGCAGTTCTTC
TRBV29-1,13,TRBJ2-1,NA,once,CSVRRDHLNEQFF,TGCAGCGTTCGGCGGGACCACCTCAATGAGCAGTTCTTC
TRBV3-1/TRBV3-2,14,TRBJ2-7,NA,NA,CASSQVPRPYEQYF,TGTGCCAGCAGCCAAGTTCCCAGGCCCTACGAGCAGTACTTC
TRBV7-3,15,TRBJ2-1,TRBD2,NA,CASSLLERGGEEQFF,TGTGCCAGCAGCTTATTGGAGCGGGGGGGCGAAGAGCAGTTCTTC
TRBV4-3,14,TRBJ2-5,TRBD1,NA,CASSQDAGGETQYF,TGCGCCAGCAGCCAAGATGCAGGGGGAGAGACCCAGTACTTC
TRBV3-1/TRBV3-2,12,TRBJ1-2,NA,NA,CASSRLGHGYTF,TGTGCCAGCAGCCGACTAGGACATGGCTACACCTTC
TRBV3-1/TRBV3-2,14,TRBJ1-6,NA,NA,CASSQGFSGTQPHF,TGTGCCAGCAGCCAAGGGTTCTCCGGGACACAGCCCCACTTT
TRBV7-2,15,TRBJ1-4,NA,NA,CASSLEAAGNEKLFF,TGTGCCAGCAGCTTAGAGGCGGCAGGGAATGAAAAACTGTTTTTT
TRBV3-1/TRBV3-2,16,TRBJ2-2,NA,once,CASRPLGRAHTGELFF,TGTGCCAGCAGGCCTCTCGGCAGGGCACACACCGGGGAGCTGTTTTTT
TRBV5-4,14,TRBJ1-1,TRBD1,NA,CASSFTGERTEAFF,TGTGCCAGCAGCTTCACAGGGGAGAGAACTGAAGCTTTCTTT
TRBV28,15,TRBJ2-7,NA,NA,CASSLRSLRYGQQYF,TGTGCCAGCAGCTTGAGGAGTTTACGATATGGTCAGCAGTACTTC
TRBV2,14,TRBJ2-1,NA,once,CASSRDHGPYEQFF,TGTGCCAGCAGCCGGGATCATGGCCCATATGAGCAGTTCTTC
TRBV12-3/TRBV12-4,13,TRBJ2-1,NA,NA,CASTLGAYNEQFF,TGTGCCAGCACCTTGGGGGCTTACAATGAGCAGTTCTTC
TRBV9,16,TRBJ1-1,NA,NA,CASSNPRGIRNTEAFF,TGTGCCAGCAGCAACCCACGGGGGATAAGGAACACTGAAGCTTTCTTT
TRBV7-2,15,TRBJ2-3,NA,NA,CASSLGNGGADTQYF,TGTGCCAGCAGCTTAGGGAATGGAGGCGCAGATACGCAGTATTTT
TRBV9,16,TRBJ1-2,TRBD1,NA,CASSPRLGTGFNGYTF,TGTGCCAGCAGCCCGAGGTTGGGGACAGGATTCAATGGCTACACCTTC
TRBV24-1,17,TRBJ2-3,TRBD2,NA,CATSEGGLAGNTDTQYF,TGTGCCACCAGTGAGGGAGGACTAGCGGGAAACACAGATACGCAGTATTTT
TRBV4-3,15,TRBJ2-5,NA,NA,CASSPRGHSQETQYF,TGCGCCAGCAGCCCTAGGGGTCATTCCCAAGAGACCCAGTACTTC
TRBV6-1,13,TRBJ1-1,NA,NA,CASSDRSNTEAFF,TGTGCCAGCAGTGACAGGTCTAACACTGAAGCTTTCTTT
TRBV24-1,14,TRBJ1-2,NA,NA,CATSDLGREGGYTF,TGTGCCACCAGTGATTTGGGCAGGGAGGGCGGCTACACCTTC
TRBV29-1,16,TRBJ2-1,TRBD1,NA,CSVVGQGMEQSNEQFF,TGCAGCGTTGTCGGACAGGGGATGGAGCAGAGCAATGAGCAGTTCTTC
TRBV29-1,12,TRBJ2-2,NA,NA,CSAKQGTGELFF,TGCAGCGCCAAACAGGGCACCGGGGAGCTGTTTTTT
TRBV9,17,TRBJ2-3,NA,NA,CASSAPQRSPSTDTQYF,TGTGCCAGCAGCGCCCCTCAGCGGAGCCCTAGCACAGATACGCAGTATTTT
TRBV7-9,14,TRBJ2-3,NA,NA,CASSLASHTDTQYF,TGTGCCAGCAGCTTAGCGTCCCACACAGATACGCAGTATTTT
TRBV9,18,TRBJ2-6,TRBD1,NA,CASSPRGQKAVGANVLTF,TGTGCCAGCAGCCCTAGGGGGCAGAAAGCAGTTGGGGCCAACGTCCTGACTTTC
TRBV11-2,16,TRBJ2-1,TRBD1,NA,CASSQSPTGGYNEQFF,TGTGCCAGCAGCCAAAGTCCCACAGGGGGATACAATGAGCAGTTCTTC
TRBV5-1,14,TRBJ2-7,TRBD1,NA,CASSWGQLDYEQYF,TGCGCCAGCAGCTGGGGACAGTTGGATTACGAGCAGTACTTC
TRBV6-5,15,TRBJ1-2,NA,NA,CASSYSSLGAGGYTF,TGTGCCAGCAGTTACTCGAGTTTGGGGGCTGGGGGCTACACCTTC
TRBV14,15,TRBJ1-1,TRBD1,NA,CASSLRGQPGTEAFF,TGTGCCAGCAGCTTAAGGGGACAGCCGGGCACTGAAGCTTTCTTT
TRBV7-9,18,TRBJ2-1,TRBD1,NA,CATDGDRGLAKSYNEQFF,TGTGCCACCGACGGGGACAGGGGGCTAGCGAAGTCCTACAATGAGCAGTTCTTC
TRBV4-3,19,TRBJ2-2,TRBD2,NA,CASSHTSPGLADVTGELFF,TGCGCCAGCAGCCACACATCCCCGGGACTAGCGGACGTCACCGGGGAGCTGTTTTTT
TRBV6-5,13,TRBJ2-2,TRBD1,NA,CASRKQGDGELFF,TGTGCCAGCAGAAAACAGGGGGACGGGGAGCTGTTTTTT
TRBV5-4,12,TRBJ2-3,NA,NA,CASSMSADTQYF,TGTGCCAGCAGCATGTCCGCAGATACGCAGTATTTT